The 3 T cell receptor beta chains below were found in one sample sequenced in a study of blood T cell repertoires in COVID-19. Produced via immunoSEQ multiplex PCR; TCRdb's table is partial and in-frame only. The data hold 100,000 to 150,000 clones, with roughly three quarters observed a single time. Sample: peripheral blood. Every receptor here comes from an older woman with acute or convalescent COVID-19.

The chain carries TRBV5-4 and TRBJ1-2; 10 nucleotides line up with TRBD1. This CDR3 comprises 13 residues. The germline CDR1 and CDR2 sequences are SGHNT and YYREEE (reference sequence). The junction had 0 bases not matched to a gene; V was cut back by 3 bases and J by 4 bases. CDR3 DNA sequence: TGTGCCAGCAGCTGGGACAGGGGCTATGGCTACACCTTC. Encoded protein: CASSWDRGYGYTF.

This clone was detected a few times. The chain recombines TRBV18 with TRBJ2-7; possibly TRBD1 for D (5 bases). Germline loops: CDR1 KGHSH, CDR2 LQKENI. This CDR3 is 18 amino acids long. V lost 4 bases to trimming and J lost 0 bases, with 22 bases between them. The CDR3 sequence is CASSRNALLTEPSYEQYF. CDR3 nucleotide sequence: TGTGCCAGCTCACGAAACGCTCTTTTGACAGAGCCCTCCTACGAGCAGTACTTC.

V usage is TRBV27 and J usage is TRBJ1-4; TRBD1 is a possible D gene (5 bases). The CDR3 runs 16 residues. Germline V lookup: CDR1 MNHEY, CDR2 SMNVEV (reference sequence). V was trimmed by 6 bases and J by 8 bases, leaving 22 bases between them. DNA for the CDR3: TGTGCCAGCAGCCTAAGGGCACCCCAGGGTTTGGAAAAACTGTTTTTT. It codes for CASSLRAPQGLEKLFF.